This TCR beta chain came from a study of T cell responses to AZD1222 COVID-19 vaccine. Study information: Second-dose intervals of approximately 4 or approximately 12 weeks were pooled.

The CDR3 sequence is 12 residues long. The germline gives CDR1 MNHEY, CDR2 SVGEGT. V was shortened by 3 bases and J by 10 bases, with 10 bases between the two germline ends. TCRdb's copy holds only in-frame clones and misses some; the assay was immunoSEQ multiplex PCR. This repertoire shows 85,000 to 110,000 clones, less than 95% found once; its top ten account for roughly 5%. Sequenced material: peripheral blood, taken on day 0 of AZD1222 vaccination. The clonotype comes from an adult in good health. This chain uses TRBV6-2 or TRBV6-3 with TRBJ2-1; D may be TRBD1 (6 bases). In DNA, the CDR3 is TGTGCCAGCAGTTATTGGGGGCGGGAGCAGTTCTTC. Its protein is CASSYWGREQFF.